The 31 T cell receptor beta chains presented below share a single source sample, sequenced in a study of blood T cell repertoires in COVID-19. Here immunoSEQ multiplex PCR was the method, and the copy in TCRdb shows in-frame clones only, minus some. The sample comprises more than 150,000 clones, less than 90% of which are singletons, and about 2.4% rests with the top ten. Sequenced sample: peripheral blood. The receptors originated from a woman in her sixties or seventies with acute or convalescent COVID-19.

The CDR3 DNA reads as TGTGCCACCATGGACCGGGGGGGAGCTGAAAAACTGTTTTTT. Translated, it gives CATMDRGGAEKLFF. The chain recombines TRBV10-3 with TRBJ1-4; weak D call: TRBD1 (5 bases). The CDR3 length is 14 residues. CDR1 ENHRY and CDR2 SYGVKD come from the germline V gene. Trimming took 10 bases from V and 7 from J, leaving 19 bases between them.

J is TRBJ1-1 and V is TRBV2; TRBD1 is a possible D gene (6 bases). The CDR3 consists of 14 residues. Germline CDR1 SNHLY, CDR2 FYNNEI. V lost 4 bases to trimming and J lost 7 bases, with 16 bases between them. CDR3 nucleotides: TGTGCCAGCAGTGGAACTGGGACACCCAATGAAGCTTTCTTT. As protein: CASSGTGTPNEAFF.

The chain uses TRBV6-5 and TRBJ2-7, with D perhaps TRBD2 (5 bases). Germline lookup yields CDR1 MNHEY and CDR2 SVGAGI. There are 15 residues in the CDR3. The germline V and J ends were trimmed by 7 bases and 2 bases, with 18 bases remaining between them. CDR3 nucleotide sequence: TGTGCCAGCAATCTGGGAGTTTCTTTCCCCTACGAGCAGTACGTC. This gives the protein CASNLGVSFPYEQYV.

The chain is built from TRBV6-5 and TRBJ1-2; 9 bases fit TRBD1. Germline V CDR1 and CDR2: MNHEY, SVGAGI. The CDR3 length is 14 residues. With 11 bases clipped from V and 6 bases from J, the junction kept 13 bases outside the gene matches. The CDR3 here is CASEPGTGTNGYTF. CDR3 bases: TGTGCCTCTGAACCCGGGACAGGGACCAATGGCTACACCTTC.

The CDR3 loop is CASSLTANTEAFF. Written as DNA, the CDR3 is TGTGCCAGCAGCTTGACAGCGAACACTGAAGCTTTCTTT. The V and J genes are TRBV7-3 and TRBJ1-1; D may be TRBD1 (5 bases). The germline gives CDR1 SGHTA, CDR2 FQGTGA. V lost 3 bases and J lost 1, with 6 bases in between. The CDR3 runs 13 residues.

The chain carries TRBV19 and TRBJ1-1; 9 nucleotides match TRBD1. The CDR3 spans 14 residues. Germline loops: CDR1 LNHDA, CDR2 SQIVND (reference sequence). V was pared by 8 bases and J by 7 bases, with 11 bases of the junction left unmatched. The CDR3 region has the DNA TGTGCCAGTTCAAAGGACAGGGGAAAGGGTGAAGCTTTCTTT. Translating it yields CASSKDRGKGEAFF.

The V gene is TRBV9, the J gene TRBJ1-1; TRBD1 is a possible D gene (5 bases). Trimming took 4 bases from V and 0 from J, leaving 13 bases between them. Germline loops: CDR1 SGDLS, CDR2 YYNGEE. The CDR3 is made up of 15 amino acids. DNA for the CDR3: TGTGCCAGCAGCTCTAGGGGAGGAGTGAACACTGAAGCTTTCTTT. Translated: CASSSRGGVNTEAFF.

V gene TRBV5-1 combines with J gene TRBJ2-2; D might be TRBD2 (5 bases). V shed 4 bases and J shed 3 bases, with 10 bases lying between them. Looked up from germline, CDR1 is SGHRS and CDR2 is YFSETQ. CDR3 length equals 14 residues. The CDR3 bases are TGCGCCAGCAGCGTTACTAGTTACACCGGGGAGCTGTTTTTT. This translates into CASSVTSYTGELFF.

This chain uses TRBV3-1 (or the pseudogene TRBV3-2) with TRBJ2-4, with 10 bases aligning to TRBD2. V dropped 2 bases and J dropped 9; count of bases not matched to a gene: 7. Germline V gene data show CDR1 as LGHDT and CDR2 as YNNKEL (reference sequence). CDR3 length equals 15 residues. In DNA form, the CDR3 reads TGTGCCAGCAGCCAAATAGCGGGGGGAGGAACCATTCAGTACTTC. Its translation: CASSQIAGGGTIQYF.

This clone occurred a few times. V gene TRBV4-2 combines with J gene TRBJ1-3; no firm D call. The CDR3 runs 17 residues. The V and J ends lost 0 bases and 3 bases respectively, with 15 bases between them. CDR1 is LGHNA and CDR2 is YNFKEQ in the germline V gene. This chain's CDR3 is CASSQDIPPRGGNTIYF. The CDR3 DNA is TGTGCCAGCAGCCAAGATATCCCCCCCCGAGGTGGAAACACCATATATTTT.

The chain uses TRBV3-1 (or the pseudogene TRBV3-2) and TRBJ1-1; TRBD1 might be the D (6 bases). Germline V lookup: CDR1 LGHDT, CDR2 YNNKEL (reference sequence). This CDR3 spans 12 amino acids. The ends were cut back, 5 bases at V and 11 bases at J, with 15 bases in the middle. The CDR3 coding sequence is TGTGCCAGCAGCTATACAGGGTCGGCGGCTTTCTTT. Its protein product is CASSYTGSAAFF.

This rearrangement joins TRBV11-3 to TRBJ1-1; D gene uncertain. CDR3 size: 13 residues. Trimming stripped 2 bases from V and 1 base from J, with 5 bases between. Per germline, CDR1 SGHNT and CDR2 YENEEA. The CDR3 DNA follows: TGTGCCAGCAGCTTACAGGAGAACACTGAAGCTTTCTTT. Translating gives CASSLQENTEAFF. Complete variable domain (other parts from reference TRBV11-3 and TRBJ1-1): EAGVVQSPRYKIIEKKQPVAFWCNPISGHNTLYWYLQNLGQGPELLIRYENEEAVDDSQLPKDRFSAERLKGVDSTLKIQPAELGDSAVYLCASSLQENTEAFFGQGTRLTVV.

This rearrangement joins TRBV2 to TRBJ2-7; the D gene is possibly TRBD2 (5 bases). Germline assignment: CDR1 SNHLY and CDR2 FYNNEI. The CDR3 extends over 15 amino acids. Between the trimmed V and J ends, which lost 7 bases and 0 bases, there was a span of 16 bases. The CDR3 here is CASIRLQGSSYEQYV. The CDR3 DNA is TGTGCCAGCATCAGGCTTCAAGGGAGCTCCTACGAGCAGTACGTC.

This clone was seen once. The chain couples TRBV7-2 to TRBJ2-5; 11 nucleotides agree with TRBD1. V lost 1 base to trimming and J lost 1 base; unmatched junction nucleotides: 2. CDR3 length: 16 amino acids. Germline lookup yields CDR1 SGHTA and CDR2 FQGNSA. In DNA form, the CDR3 reads TGTGCCAGCAGCTTAGGTGGACAGGGGGCCCAAGAGACCCAGTACTTC. Its translation is CASSLGGQGAQETQYF.

The CDR3: CASSMIGLAGGSSIRNEQFF. CDR3 sequence (DNA): TGTGCCAGTAGTATGATAGGACTAGCGGGGGGAAGCAGCATTCGCAATGAGCAGTTCTTC. The rearrangement joins TRBV19 to TRBJ2-1; 14 bases map to TRBD2. The V gene's germline CDR1 is LNHDA and CDR2 SQIVND (reference sequence). CDR3 length equals 20 residues. V trimming: 3 bases; J trimming: 6 bases; junction bases outside the gene matches: 16.

The chain employs TRBV28 and TRBJ2-7; D uncertain. This CDR3 contains 13 residues. CDR1 and CDR2 from the germline V gene are MDHEN and SYDVKM. V was trimmed by 3 bases and J by 6 bases, leaving 12 bases between them. The CDR3 nucleotides are TGTGCCAGCAGTTTTTACGGAACAGCCGAGCAGTACGTC. Protein product: CASSFYGTAEQYV.

The chain is built from TRBV5-1 and TRBJ2-5; tentatively, D is TRBD1 (6 bases). CDR3 size: 13 residues. CDR1 is SGHRS and CDR2 is YFSETQ in the germline V gene. Trimming left V 2 bases short and J 4 bases short, with 9 bases between. CDR3 nucleotides: TGCGCCAGCAGCTTCCCAGGGGTAGAGACCCAGTACTTC. Protein sequence: CASSFPGVETQYF.

The chain joins TRBV5-4 to TRBJ2-4, with 15 bases fitting TRBD2. Germline V gene lookup returns CDR1 SGHNT and CDR2 YYREEE (reference sequence). CDR3 length equals 17 residues. V shed 4 bases, J shed 1 base, and the junction held 3 bases outside the gene matches. This chain's CDR3 is CASSGGTSGGAKNIQYF. CDR3 bases: TGTGCCAGCAGCGGAGGGACTAGCGGGGGGGCCAAAAACATTCAGTACTTC.

This chain uses TRBV6-5 with TRBJ2-1; tentative D call: TRBD2 (6 bases). The CDR3 has 15 amino acids. The V gene lost 5 bases and the J gene lost 3 bases, with 14 bases spanning the gap. Germline V lookup: CDR1 MNHEY, CDR2 SVGAGI. CDR3 sequence: CASSPSGLHYNEQFF. Written as DNA, the CDR3 is TGTGCCAGCAGTCCGTCGGGACTGCACTACAATGAGCAGTTCTTC.

The gene calls are TRBV14 and TRBJ2-3; TRBD2 matches at 7 bases. V shed 3 bases and J 9 bases; nucleotides not matched to a gene: 9. The CDR3 is 14 amino acids. Germline V lookup: CDR1 SGHDN, CDR2 FVKESK. The DNA for the CDR3 is TGTGCCAGCAGCCACCCAGCGGGGAGTGTGACGCAGTATTTT. Protein product: CASSHPAGSVTQYF.

The rearrangement links TRBV18 to TRBJ1-6; D might be TRBD1 (6 bases). The CDR3 runs to 18 residues. The germline V gene has CDR1 KGHSH and CDR2 LQKENI. Trimming took 2 bases from V and 6 from J, leaving 20 bases between them. Here the CDR3 reads CASSPVLQGRSSNSPLHF. The CDR3 DNA reads TGTGCCAGCTCACCAGTTCTTCAGGGGCGATCTTCTAATTCACCCCTCCACTTT.

The chain links TRBV5-5 to TRBJ2-1; 13 bases map to TRBD2. CDR1 is SGHKS, CDR2 YYEKEE, per germline (reference sequence). Trimming took 0 bases from V and 0 from J; bases not matched to a gene: 9. This CDR3 has 20 amino acids. The CDR3 coding sequence is TGTGCCAGCAGCTTGGGAGTACCGGGACTAGCGGGAAACTCCTACAATGAGCAGTTCTTC. This encodes CASSLGVPGLAGNSYNEQFF.

CDR3 residues: CASSWGQGSNQPQHF. The CDR3 DNA is TGTGCCAGCAGCTGGGGACAGGGTAGCAATCAGCCCCAGCATTTT. The V and J genes are TRBV5-8 and TRBJ1-5; 9 nucleotides align to TRBD1. The V segment lost 3 bases and the J segment 0 bases; nucleotides outside the gene matches: 1. Germline V gene data show CDR1 as SGHTS and CDR2 as YDEGEE. The CDR3 sequence is 15 residues long. The full variable domain, with the rest looked up from reference TRBV5-8 and TRBJ1-5, is EAGVTQSPTHLIKTRGQQATLRCSPISGHTSVYWYQQALGLGLQFLLWYDEGEERNRGNFPPRFSGRQFPNYSSELNVNALELEDSALYLCASSWGQGSNQPQHFGDGTRLSIL.

This clone was found a few times. The gene calls are TRBV4-2 and TRBJ1-6, with 7 bases fitting TRBD1. In germline, CDR1 is LGHNA, CDR2 YNFKEQ. The CDR3 totals 15 residues. After removal of 0 bases from V and 7 bases from J, the junction contained 3 bases not matched to a gene. CDR3 sequence reads: CASSQDRQGNSPLHF. In DNA form, the CDR3 reads TGTGCCAGCAGCCAAGACCGACAGGGAAATTCACCCCTCCACTTT.

The chain carries TRBV7-2 and TRBJ1-1, with 10 bases matching TRBD1. Germline V CDR1 and CDR2: SGHTA, FQGNSA. Unmatched junction bases numbered 7, after V lost 3 bases and J lost 6 bases. CDR3 length: 15 amino acids. In DNA form, the CDR3 reads TGTGCCAGCAGCTTCTACTGGACAGGGGGGTCTGAAGCTTTCTTT. Its translation: CASSFYWTGGSEAFF.

J is TRBJ2-1 and V is TRBV4-1; 9 bases match TRBD2. V lost 3 bases to trimming and J lost 6 bases; unmatched junction nucleotides: 9. CDR3 length: 16 amino acids. Germline values: CDR1 MGHRA, CDR2 YSYEKL. CDR3 DNA sequence: TGCGCCAGCAGCCAGGACTATAGCGGGGGTTTCAATGAGCAGTTCTTC. Translated: CASSQDYSGGFNEQFF.

This CDR3 is CASSYRGYSSYNEQFF. The CDR3 DNA reads TGTGCCAGCAGTTACAGGGGCTATAGCTCCTACAATGAGCAGTTCTTC. The chain recombines TRBV6-5 with TRBJ2-1, with D perhaps TRBD1 (5 bases). Germline V gene data show CDR1 as MNHEY and CDR2 as SVGAGI. This CDR3 is built from 16 residues. Trimming took 2 bases from V and 0 from J, leaving 11 bases between them.

The rearrangement uses TRBV5-1 and TRBJ1-4; 10 bases are shared with TRBD1. With 1 base clipped from V and 0 bases from J, the junction kept 9 bases outside the gene matches. This CDR3 is 19 amino acids long. Germline CDR1 reads SGHRS; CDR2 reads YFSETQ. The CDR3 protein is CASSLWGTGAFATNEKLFF. The CDR3 bases are TGCGCCAGCAGCTTGTGGGGGACAGGGGCCTTTGCAACTAATGAAAAACTGTTTTTT.

The CDR3 region is CASSKTPFSGGSTDTQYF. CDR3 bases: TGTGCCAGCAGCAAGACCCCTTTTAGCGGGGGGAGCACAGATACGCAGTATTTT. The J gene is TRBJ2-3, the V gene TRBV11-2, with 10 bases identical to TRBD2. Germline CDR1 and CDR2: SGHAT and FQNNGV. CDR3 length: 18 amino acids. V lost 5 bases and J lost 0; bases outside the gene matches: 11.

The chain combines TRBV12-3 or TRBV12-4 with TRBJ1-3, with D hard to call. CDR3 length: 13 amino acids. The V gene lost 6 bases and the J gene lost 2 bases, with 8 bases spanning the gap. The CDR3 sequence: CASSNGAGNTIYF. Written as DNA, the CDR3 is TGTGCCAGCAGCAACGGGGCTGGAAACACCATATATTTT.

V gene TRBV7-9 combines with J gene TRBJ2-1; 12 bases are a match to TRBD2. Unmatched junction bases numbered 11, after V lost 2 bases and J lost 9 bases. This CDR3 spans 17 amino acids. Germline V gives CDR1 SEHNR, CDR2 FQNEAQ (reference sequence). CDR3 in DNA: TGTGCCAGCAGCTTACTCCCTAGCGGGGGGGCTTTGGGTGAGCAGTTCTTC. Amino acids: CASSLLPSGGALGEQFF.